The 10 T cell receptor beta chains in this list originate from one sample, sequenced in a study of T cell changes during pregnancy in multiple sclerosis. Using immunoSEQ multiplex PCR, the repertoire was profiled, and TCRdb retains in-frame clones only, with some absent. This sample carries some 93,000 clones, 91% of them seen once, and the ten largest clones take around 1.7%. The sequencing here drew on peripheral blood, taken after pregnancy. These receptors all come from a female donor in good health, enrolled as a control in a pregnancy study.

The CDR3 DNA is TGTGCCAGCACTCCCGGGACAGGGGTTTCGGGGGAGCTGTTTTTT. This sequence encodes CASTPGTGVSGELFF. The chain joins TRBV2 to TRBJ2-2; 10 nucleotides match TRBD1. This CDR3 is 15 amino acids long. The ends lost 7 bases at V and 8 bases at J; junction bases unmatched: 10. Germline V gives CDR1 SNHLY, CDR2 FYNNEI.

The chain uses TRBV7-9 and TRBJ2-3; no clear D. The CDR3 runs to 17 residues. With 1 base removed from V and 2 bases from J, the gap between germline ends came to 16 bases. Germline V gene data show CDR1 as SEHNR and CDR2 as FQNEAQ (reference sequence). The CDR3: CASSLERPESYTDTQYF. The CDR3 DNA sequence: TGTGCCAGCAGCTTAGAGCGTCCCGAATCTTACACAGATACGCAGTATTTT.

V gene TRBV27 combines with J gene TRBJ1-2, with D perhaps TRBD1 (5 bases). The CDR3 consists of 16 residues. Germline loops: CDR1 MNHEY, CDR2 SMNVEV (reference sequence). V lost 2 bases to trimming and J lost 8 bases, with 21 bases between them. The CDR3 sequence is CASSLQPESGLGGYTF. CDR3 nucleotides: TGTGCCAGCAGTTTACAACCAGAGTCAGGGTTAGGCGGCTACACCTTC.

CDR3 nucleotide sequence: TGTGCCAGCAGCTTAGCGTTTATGCCAGGGGGCACAGATACGCAGTATTTT. Its protein is CASSLAFMPGGTDTQYF. J is TRBJ2-3 and V is TRBV7-2; D perhaps matches TRBD1 (6 bases). There are 17 residues in the CDR3. With 0 bases removed from V and 1 base from J, the gap between germline ends came to 14 bases. Germline-derived CDR1 and CDR2 are SGHTA and FQGNSA.

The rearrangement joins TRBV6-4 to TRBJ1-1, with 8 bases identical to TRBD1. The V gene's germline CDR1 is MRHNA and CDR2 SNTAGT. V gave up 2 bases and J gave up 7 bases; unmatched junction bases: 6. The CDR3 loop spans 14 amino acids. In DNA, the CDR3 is TGTGCCAGCAGTGACACGGACAGGGCCCGTGAAGCTTTCTTT. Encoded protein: CASSDTDRAREAFF.

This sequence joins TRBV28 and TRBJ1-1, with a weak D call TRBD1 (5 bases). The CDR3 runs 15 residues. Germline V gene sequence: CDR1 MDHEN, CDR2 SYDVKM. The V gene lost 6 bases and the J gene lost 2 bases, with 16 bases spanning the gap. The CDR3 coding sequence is TGTGCCAGCAGCCGCGGGGACGGAGTTAACACTGAAGCTTTCTTT. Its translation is CASSRGDGVNTEAFF.

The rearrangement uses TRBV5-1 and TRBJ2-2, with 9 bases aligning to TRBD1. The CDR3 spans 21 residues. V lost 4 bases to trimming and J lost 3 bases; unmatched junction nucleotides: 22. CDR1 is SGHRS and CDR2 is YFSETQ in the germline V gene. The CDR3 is CASSKRVGYRGLEQDTGELFF. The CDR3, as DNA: TGCGCCAGCAGCAAAAGGGTCGGGTACAGGGGGCTCGAACAGGACACCGGGGAGCTGTTTTTT.

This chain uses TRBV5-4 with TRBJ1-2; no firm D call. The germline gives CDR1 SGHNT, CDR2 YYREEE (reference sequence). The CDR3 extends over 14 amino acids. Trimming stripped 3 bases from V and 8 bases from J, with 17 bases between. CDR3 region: CASSSIDGYSGYTF. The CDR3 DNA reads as TGTGCCAGCAGCTCCATTGACGGTTATAGCGGCTACACCTTC.

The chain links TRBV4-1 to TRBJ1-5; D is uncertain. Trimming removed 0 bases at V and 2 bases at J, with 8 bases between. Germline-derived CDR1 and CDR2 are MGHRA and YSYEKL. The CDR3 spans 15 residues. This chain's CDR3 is CASSQDWQGNQPQHF. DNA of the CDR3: TGCGCCAGCAGCCAAGATTGGCAGGGCAATCAGCCCCAGCATTTT.

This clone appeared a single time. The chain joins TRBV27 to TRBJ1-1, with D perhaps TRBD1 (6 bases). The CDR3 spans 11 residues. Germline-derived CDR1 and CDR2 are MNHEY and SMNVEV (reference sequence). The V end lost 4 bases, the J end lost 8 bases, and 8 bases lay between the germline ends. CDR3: CASSWGQEAFF. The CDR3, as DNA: TGTGCCAGCAGTTGGGGACAAGAAGCTTTCTTT.